A single sample gave rise to the 4 T cell receptor beta chains below, sequenced in a study of cytomegalovirus exposure and HLA in healthy donors. The study ran its PCR with 60 Vbeta and 13 Jbeta primers. Some clones are missing from TCRdb's copy, which holds only in-frame ones; the method was immunoSEQ multiplex PCR. The repertoire holds 150,000 to 200,000 clones, with roughly 70% as singletons. Sample: PBMCs. These receptors all come from a man younger than 40 in good health and CMV-seropositive.

This clone was observed a few times. The chain is built from TRBV2 and TRBJ2-5, with 10 bases that match TRBD2. From germline, CDR1 is SNHLY and CDR2 FYNNEI. The ends lost 8 bases at V and 4 bases at J; junction bases unmatched: 10. This CDR3 has 15 residues. The CDR3 spells CASLSGRRYSETQYF. The CDR3 nucleotides are TGTGCCAGCCTTAGCGGGAGGAGGTATTCAGAGACCCAGTACTTC.

This clone has more than one count but fewer than ten. The sample holds other DNA sequences that translate to the same CDR3. The chain couples TRBV28 to TRBJ1-2, with 7 bases lining up with TRBD1. CDR1 and CDR2 (germline): MDHEN, SYDVKM. The CDR3 is 13 amino acids. V was pared by 5 bases and J by 4 bases, with 4 bases of the junction left unmatched. The CDR3 is CASSLQGSYGYTF. The CDR3 nucleotides are TGTGCCAGCAGTCTACAGGGGAGCTATGGCTACACCTTC.

The V call is TRBV7-9, the J call TRBJ2-1; TRBD1 is a possible D gene (6 bases). The CDR3 contains 15 residues. The germline V gene has CDR1 SEHNR and CDR2 FQNEAQ (reference sequence). Trimming took 3 bases from V and 0 from J, leaving 9 bases between them. The CDR3 loop reads CASSFRDNSYNEQFF. The CDR3 DNA sequence: TGTGCCAGCAGCTTCCGGGACAACTCCTACAATGAGCAGTTCTTC.

The rearrangement links TRBV6-5 to TRBJ2-3; D may be TRBD1 (5 bases). Trimming removed 4 bases from V and 0 bases from J, with 14 bases in between. This CDR3 has 16 residues. CDR1 is MNHEY, CDR2 SVGAGI, per germline. The CDR3 loop reads CASSSRQTSSTDTQYF. The CDR3 bases are TGTGCCAGCAGTTCACGACAGACCTCTAGCACAGATACGCAGTATTTT.